The T cell receptor (beta chain) under discussion was sequenced for a study of T-cell memory formation after mild COVID-19. This clonotype was detected a few times. Its matching antigen is unknown. Findings and limits, study-wide: Among clones peaking at day 37 in the second wave, SARS-CoV-2 specificity remained unconfirmed. Those CD4+ clones that contracted were mainly in CM and EM (CD8+ ones in EMRA).

V lost 2 bases to trimming and J lost 3 bases, with 11 bases between them. The CDR3 totals 15 residues. TCRdb called the 5' RACE reads again in MiXCR, with one record for every CDR3 protein. The repertoire holds hundreds of thousands of distinct CDR3 sequences, with 28% as singletons. This sequence was found in an adult woman who had mild COVID-19 (a few samples of this study predate the infection). Cell type and time point are not known. The rearrangement joins TRBV12-3 or TRBV12-4 to TRBJ1-3; D is ambiguous. Sequences were obtained from PBMCs or a T cell subset sorted from them (not recorded which). CDR3 amino acids: CASSLTQNIGNTIYF. CDR3 in DNA: TGTGCCAGCAGTTTAACACAGAATATTGGAAACACCATATATTTT.